This T cell receptor (beta chain) emerged from a study of shared clonotypes between healthy human individuals. The study's findings and limits: An effect of sequencing depth on clonotype sharing among donors was expected. Only blood was sampled; tissue repertoires likely differ.

Germline CDR1 SEHNR, CDR2 FQNEAQ (reference sequence). The V gene end was trimmed by 5 bases and the J gene end by 6 bases; junction bases not matched to a gene: 7. This CDR3 is built from 15 residues. CD45RO-negative, CCR7-positively selected cells formed the naive CD8 fraction, excluding terminally differentiated effector memory CD45RA+ cells. Profiling relied on immunoSEQ multiplex PCR, and the TCRdb table lists in-frame clones only, not all of them. The sample lists 2 million or so clones; over 85% were seen once. As concerns this clone: Its antigen remains unidentified.

The sample was naive CD8+ T cells sorted from blood. V and J are TRBV7-9 and TRBJ2-2, with 9 bases matching TRBD2. The source of this sequence is a man aged 18 to 30 in good health. The CDR3 region has the DNA TGTGCCAGCAGCACCGCGGGGGGGCCAGCCGGGGAGCTGTTTTTT. As protein: CASSTAGGPAGELFF.